This TCR beta chain comes out of a study of T cell changes during pregnancy in multiple sclerosis. Trimming pared 1 base from V and 5 bases from J, leaving 15 bases between. This CDR3 region has 16 residues. Germline-derived CDR1 and CDR2 are LNHDA and SQIVND (reference sequence). The protocol was immunoSEQ multiplex PCR, while the TCRdb copy is restricted to in-frame clones and leaves out a portion. In the table there are 70,000 to 75,000 clones, 88% of which are singletons. The chain employs TRBV19 and TRBJ1-5; D is ambiguous. The source material was peripheral blood, sampled before pregnancy. This clonotype was sampled from a female donor with multiple sclerosis, enrolled in a pregnancy study. CDR3 DNA sequence: TGTGCCAGTAGTATAGGTCGGTACAGAGCAGATCAGCCCCAGCATTTT. Translating it yields CASSIGRYRADQPQHF. The full variable domain, with the rest looked up from reference TRBV19 and TRBJ1-5, is DGGITQSPKYLFRKEGQNVTLSCEQNLNHDAMYWYRQDPGQGLRLIYYSQIVNDFQKGDIAEGYSVSREKKESFPLTVTSAQKNPTAFYLCASSIGRYRADQPQHFGDGTRLSIL.